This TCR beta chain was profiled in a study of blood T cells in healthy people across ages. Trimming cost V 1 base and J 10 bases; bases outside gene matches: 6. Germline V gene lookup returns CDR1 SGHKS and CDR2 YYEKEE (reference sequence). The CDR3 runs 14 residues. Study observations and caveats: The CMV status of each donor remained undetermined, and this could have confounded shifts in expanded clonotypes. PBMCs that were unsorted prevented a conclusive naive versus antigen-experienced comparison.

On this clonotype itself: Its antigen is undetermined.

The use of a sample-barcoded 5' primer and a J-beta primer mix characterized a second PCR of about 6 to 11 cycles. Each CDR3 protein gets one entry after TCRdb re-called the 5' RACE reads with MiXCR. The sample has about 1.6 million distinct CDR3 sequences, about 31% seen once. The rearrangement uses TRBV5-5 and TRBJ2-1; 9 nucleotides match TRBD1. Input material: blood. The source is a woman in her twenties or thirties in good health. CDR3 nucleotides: TGTGCCAGCAGCTTGTTACAGGGGGCCTACGAGCAGTTCTTC. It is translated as CASSLLQGAYEQFF.